The entry below gives a single T cell receptor beta chain sequence along with its context. Clones were read by immunoSEQ multiplex PCR, and TCRdb kept only the in-frame ones, dropping some. The sample has tens of thousands of clones; 80% to 90% are singletons. This specimen comes from a study of a mutant IDH1 vaccine in newly diagnosed glioma. J lost 0 bases, V lost 4 bases, and 7 bases had no gene match. The germline V gene encodes CDR1 SGHDT and CDR2 YYEEEE. CDR3 length: 15 residues. Time point specified: baseline, week 1 (first vaccination visit). Documented treatment: pre-vaccination baseline after standard-of-care therapy.

The source material was peripheral blood mononuclear cells (PBMCs), sampled from a glioma patient treated with radiotherapy, temozolomide or both. V and J are TRBV5-6 and TRBJ2-7, with 7 bases matching TRBD1. The sequence derives from a woman aged 18 to 35 with glioma. Some clones in this sample may be carry-over from other donors' samples. The CDR3 protein is CASSRTTGYSYEQYF. For the CDR3, the DNA is TGTGCCAGCAGCAGGACGACAGGGTACTCCTACGAGCAGTACTTC.